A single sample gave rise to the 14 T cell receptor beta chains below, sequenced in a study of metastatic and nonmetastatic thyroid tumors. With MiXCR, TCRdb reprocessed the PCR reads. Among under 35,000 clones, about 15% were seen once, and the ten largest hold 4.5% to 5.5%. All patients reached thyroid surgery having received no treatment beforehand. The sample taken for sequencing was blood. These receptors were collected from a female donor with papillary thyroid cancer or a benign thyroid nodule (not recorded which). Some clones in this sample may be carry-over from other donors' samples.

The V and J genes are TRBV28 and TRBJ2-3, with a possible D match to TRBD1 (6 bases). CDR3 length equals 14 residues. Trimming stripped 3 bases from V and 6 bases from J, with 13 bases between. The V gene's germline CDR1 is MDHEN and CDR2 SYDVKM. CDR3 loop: CASSLGAAADTQYF. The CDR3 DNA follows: TGTGCCAGCAGTTTGGGGGCTGCCGCGGATACGCAGTATTTT.

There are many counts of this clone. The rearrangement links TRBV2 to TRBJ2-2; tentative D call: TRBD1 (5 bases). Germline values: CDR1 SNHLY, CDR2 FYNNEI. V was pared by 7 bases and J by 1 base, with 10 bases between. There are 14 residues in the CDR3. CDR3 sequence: CASIQDRNTGELFF. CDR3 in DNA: TGTGCCAGCATTCAAGACAGGAACACCGGGGAGCTGTTTTTT.

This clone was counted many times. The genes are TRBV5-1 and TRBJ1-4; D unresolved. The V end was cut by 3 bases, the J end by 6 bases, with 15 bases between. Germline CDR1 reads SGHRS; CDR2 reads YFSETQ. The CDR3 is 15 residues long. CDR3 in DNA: TGCGCCAGCAGCTGGGATTCCGGTGCGGATGAAAAACTGTTTTTT. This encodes CASSWDSGADEKLFF.

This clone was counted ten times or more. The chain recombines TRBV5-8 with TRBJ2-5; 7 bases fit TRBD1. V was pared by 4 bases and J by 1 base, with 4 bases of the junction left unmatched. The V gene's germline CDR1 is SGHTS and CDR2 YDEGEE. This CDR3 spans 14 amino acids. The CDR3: CASSLRTGQETQYF. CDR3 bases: TGTGCCAGCAGCCTCAGGACAGGCCAAGAGACCCAGTACTTC.

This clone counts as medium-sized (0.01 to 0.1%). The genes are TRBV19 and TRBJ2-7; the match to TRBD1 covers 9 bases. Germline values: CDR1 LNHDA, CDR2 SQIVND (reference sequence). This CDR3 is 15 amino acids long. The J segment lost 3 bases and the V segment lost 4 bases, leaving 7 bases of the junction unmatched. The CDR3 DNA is TGTGCCAGTAGTACCTCGGGACAGGGTATCTACGAGCAGTACTTC. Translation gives CASSTSGQGIYEQYF.

CDR3 sequence: CASSSRIAGGVYTQYF. In DNA form, the CDR3 reads TGTGCCAGCAGTTCTAGAATAGCGGGAGGGGTTTATACGCAGTATTTT. The chain uses TRBV6-2 or TRBV6-3 and TRBJ2-3, with 11 nucleotides matching TRBD2. The V gene end was trimmed by 4 bases and the J gene end by 7 bases; junction bases not matched to a gene: 10. CDR3 size: 16 residues. CDR1 and CDR2 (germline): MNHEY, SVGEGT.

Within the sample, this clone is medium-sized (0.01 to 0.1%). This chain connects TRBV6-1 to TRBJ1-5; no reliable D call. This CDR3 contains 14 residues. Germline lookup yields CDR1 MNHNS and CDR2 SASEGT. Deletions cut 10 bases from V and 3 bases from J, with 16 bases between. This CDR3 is CATCPGSNNQPQHF. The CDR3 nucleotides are TGTGCCACCTGCCCCGGGTCCAACAATCAGCCCCAGCATTTT.

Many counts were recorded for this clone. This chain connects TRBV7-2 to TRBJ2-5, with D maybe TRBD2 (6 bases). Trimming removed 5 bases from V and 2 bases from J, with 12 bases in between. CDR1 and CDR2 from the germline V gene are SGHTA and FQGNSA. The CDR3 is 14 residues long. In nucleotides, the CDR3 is TGTGCCAGCAGCAAACTAGCATTTCAAGAGACCCAGTACTTC. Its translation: CASSKLAFQETQYF.

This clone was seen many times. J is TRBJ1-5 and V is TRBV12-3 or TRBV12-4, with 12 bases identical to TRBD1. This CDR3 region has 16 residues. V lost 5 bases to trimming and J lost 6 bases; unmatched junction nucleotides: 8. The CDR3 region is CASSLRGDRGPQPQHF. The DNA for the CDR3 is TGTGCCAGCAGTCTAAGGGGGGACAGGGGGCCTCAGCCCCAGCATTTT.

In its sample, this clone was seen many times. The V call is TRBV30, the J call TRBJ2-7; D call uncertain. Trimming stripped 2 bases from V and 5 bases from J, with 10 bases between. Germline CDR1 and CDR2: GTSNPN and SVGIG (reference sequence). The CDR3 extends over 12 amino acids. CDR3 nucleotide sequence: TGTGCCTGGAGTCGGTACCGCCACGAGCAGTACTTC. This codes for CAWSRYRHEQYF.

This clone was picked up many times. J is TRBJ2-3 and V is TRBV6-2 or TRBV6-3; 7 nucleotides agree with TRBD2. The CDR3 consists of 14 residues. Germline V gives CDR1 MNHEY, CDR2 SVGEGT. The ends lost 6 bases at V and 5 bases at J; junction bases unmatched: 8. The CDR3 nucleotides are TGTGCCAGCAGCTACACGTCGGGAGGAGATACGCAGTATTTT. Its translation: CASSYTSGGDTQYF.

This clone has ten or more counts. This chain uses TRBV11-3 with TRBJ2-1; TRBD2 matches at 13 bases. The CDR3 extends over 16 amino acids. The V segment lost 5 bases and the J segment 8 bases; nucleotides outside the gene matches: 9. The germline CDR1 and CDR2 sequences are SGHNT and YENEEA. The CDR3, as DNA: TGTGCCAGCAGCCTAGGAACTAGCGGGAGGGTCGATGAGCAGTTCTTC. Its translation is CASSLGTSGRVDEQFF. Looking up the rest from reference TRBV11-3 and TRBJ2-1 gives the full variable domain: EAGVVQSPRYKIIEKKQPVAFWCNPISGHNTLYWYLQNLGQGPELLIRYENEEAVDDSQLPKDRFSAERLKGVDSTLKIQPAELGDSAVYLCASSLGTSGRVDEQFFGPGTRLTVL.

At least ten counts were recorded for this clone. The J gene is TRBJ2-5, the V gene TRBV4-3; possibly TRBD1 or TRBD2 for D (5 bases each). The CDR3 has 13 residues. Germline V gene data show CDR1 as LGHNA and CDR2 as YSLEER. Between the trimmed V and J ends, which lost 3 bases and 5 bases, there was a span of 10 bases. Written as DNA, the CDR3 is TGCGCCAGCAGCCATGTGAGGGGCGAGACCCAGTACTTC. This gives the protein CASSHVRGETQYF.

DNA of the CDR3: TGTGCCAGCAGCCCAAGAGGGCGGGCCGACACCGGGGAGCTGTTTTTT. Encoded protein: CASSPRGRADTGELFF. The gene calls are TRBV3-1 and TRBJ2-2, with D possibly TRBD2 on 5 matching bases. The CDR3 has 16 residues. Germline CDR1 reads LGHDT; CDR2 reads YNNKEL (reference sequence). V lost 4 bases and J 3 bases, leaving 15 bases between the germline ends.